This T cell receptor beta chain was sequenced during a study of Ad26.COV2.S vaccination and SARS-CoV-2 variants. Looking at the study overall: The authors gave Ad26.COV2.S intramuscularly, either once or twice 56 days apart.

As for this clone: As yet, its antigen is unknown.

Overall study findings and caveats: While placebo recipients had lower spike-specific TCR breadth, vaccine recipients had more. Breadth and depth estimates from TCRs may understate total T cell responses.

The repertoire was sequenced with immunoSEQ multiplex PCR; TCRdb's copy has only in-frame clones and lacks some. Here the sample spans roughly 420,000 clones, roughly 89% being singletons. Treatment meaning: some 20 received Ad26.COV2.S at low or high dose, single or two shots; roughly 5 received placebo; per-sample allocation not given. After the first vaccine or placebo injection, samples were drawn on day 63. An 18-55-year-old adult in Boston served as donor. The germline gives CDR1 MNHEY, CDR2 SVGAGI. V shed 2 bases and J shed 2 bases, with 10 bases lying between them. CDR3 size: 16 residues. The clonotype was recovered from a person aged 18-65 years who received the Ad26.COV2.S COVID-19 vaccine or a placebo. The rearrangement joins TRBV6-5 to TRBJ1-6; D remains ambiguous. The material was peripheral blood, obtained in a trial of Ad26.COV2.S vaccine versus placebo. The CDR3 reads CASSYGPPAYNSPLHF. CDR3 sequence (DNA): TGTGCCAGCAGTTACGGGCCACCCGCCTATAATTCACCCCTCCACTTT.